Sequencing of this T cell receptor (beta chain) was carried out in a study of control samples from healthy donors and cancer patients. The protocol was immunoSEQ multiplex PCR, while the TCRdb copy is restricted to in-frame clones and leaves out a portion. The sample holds around 67,000 clones; around 90% are singletons and the top ten take around 5.1%. The CDR3 consists of 12 residues. The germline gives CDR1 LGHDT, CDR2 YNNKEL (reference sequence). V was clipped by 0 bases and J by 4 bases, with 3 bases between them. This clonotype was sampled from a man between 60 and 75 years old with colorectal cancer. Sequenced sample: PBMCs. The chain carries TRBV3-1 (or the pseudogene TRBV3-2) and TRBJ1-2; D unclear. The CDR3 is CASSQEIYGYTF. DNA of the CDR3: TGTGCCAGCAGCCAAGAGATCTATGGCTACACCTTC.